This T cell receptor (beta chain) stems from a study of response to subunit inactivated influenza vaccine (dated by TCRdb to 2016 to 2018). At the level of the whole study: The study used deep quantitative T cell receptor repertoire profiling to track responses to a trivalent subunit inactivated influenza vaccine.

Trimming at the junction amounts to 7 bases on V and 4 bases on J, and the germline ends lie 13 bases apart. Sequences SGHVS (CDR1) and FQNEAQ (CDR2) are obtained from the germline V gene. Counted from cysteine to phenylalanine, this CDR3 has 13 amino acids. The kept DNA is CDR3 alone, 39 bases in frame from the first base. Library creation used RT-PCR. The sequencing machine was an Illumina HiSeq 2500. TCRdb trimmed public reads at Q25 via fastp, called clones via MiXCR and kept in-frame beta chains. Each CDR3 protein gets just one entry, which takes the most common genes and DNA from the rows behind it. The sample table shows around 200,000 distinct CDR3 sequences, and approximately 14% are seen once. 26% of the sample rests with the top ten. Notes on this clonotype: It lacks a known antigen. No per-base quality is available; no much larger clone lies one base away.

Overall results and qualifications from the work: The authors suggested that each seasonal influenza vaccination may recruit only a limited number of new T cells.

The receptor chain draws on TRBV7-8 and TRBJ2-5; the D gene cannot be resolved reliably. The sequences come from CD8+ T cells sorted from PBMCs, collected 5 days after vaccination. The clonotype comes from a man aged 50-60 years who received an inactivated influenza vaccine. Donor details come from another sample of the same person, matched by shared clones. The CDR3: CASTPRVGETQYF. The sequenced DNA: TGTGCCAGCACCCCTAGAGTTGGAGAGACCCAGTACTTC.